This TCR beta chain was found in a study of long-term antiretroviral therapy in people with HIV. Survey level was the resolution at which the v3.0 immunoSEQ assay ran. Method: immunoSEQ multiplex PCR; TCRdb's copy keeps in-frame clones and lacks some. The data show about 29,000 clones, approximately 88% seen once. Trimming took off 1 base at V and 2 bases at J, with 10 bases between the two ends. Germline V gives CDR1 SGHRS, CDR2 YFSETQ. The CDR3 runs 16 residues. General observations from the study: Diversity rose after ART but stayed below transplant donor controls.

In regard to this clone: No antigen is known for it.

The chain couples TRBV5-1 to TRBJ1-6; no clear D. This TCR came from a woman aged 18-29 years with HIV. The sequencing here drew on unsorted PBMCs, taken 0.5 years after starting antiretroviral therapy. The CDR3 region has the DNA TGCGCCAGCAGCTTGCTGGCCTCTACCTATAATTCACCCCTCCACTTT. As protein: CASSLLASTYNSPLHF.